The source of this TCR beta chain is a study of human thymus T cells (dated by TCRdb to about 2020). The study in broad terms: TCR alpha and beta repertoires from about 8 infant thymus samples and four related peripheral blood samples were characterized in the study. The cohort included about 6 male and two female infants, with donor ages spanning 7 to 244 days.

TCRB and TCRAD loci were amplified from a standardized quantity of quality-controlled genomic DNA using the immunoSEQ multiplex PCR assay. The amplicons covered the V(D)J region and were long enough to include the CDR3 and to identify the V and J genes. The commercial immunoSEQ service was used to sequence amplicons on an Illumina platform. The paper's processing steps were these. Primer bias and sequencing errors were corrected as previously described, and TCRAD and TCRB definitions were based on the IMGT database. The repertoires were analysed using immunoSEQ Analyzer 3.0 and VDJTools for basic statistics, V/J segment usage, diversity estimates, rarefaction and pairwise overlap. Diversity was estimated with Chao1, ChaoE, Efron-Thisted, Shannon and inverse Simpson indices, and also on datasets down-sampled to the smallest sample. For repertoire overlap, CDR3 nucleotide sequence, V gene and J gene had to match strictly, and clustering was done by Jaccard-based multidimensional scaling. Drawn from immuneACCESS, this table holds only the in-frame rearrangements with V and J called that TCRdb kept. Clones are partly lost; checked studies trace under half to an unresolved V gene and leave the rest unexplained. V, J and clone size derive from that table, while D and trimming were established from the DNA sequence. The table for this sample lists tens of thousands of clones; 90% to 95% of them were counted only once. In total, the top ten clones hold 0.03% to 0.035% of the sample.

Beyond this particular receptor, the publication reports: Thymus samples yielded on average about 810,000 unique TCRB clonotypes, compared with 80,000 to 85,000 from blood samples. The related research reported highly overlapping thymic TCR repertoires among unrelated individuals. Both the thymic and the peripheral blood repertoires appeared to show biased V and J gene segment usage.

On this clone: Its antigen has not been determined. No much larger clone is present one base from it, and per-base qualities are unavailable.

Thymus tissue was collected as surgical resects that were removed during corrective cardiac surgery. Immunologically healthy infants undergoing open corrective cardiac surgery for congenital heart defects in Finland were used as donors. Thymocytes were mechanically released from the tissue and were stored as pellets of 10-30 million cells at -70 degrees C. A QIAsymphony instrument was used to extract genomic DNA from the frozen cell pellets. The sequence was collected from a girl less than two years old with a congenital heart defect but otherwise immunologically healthy. The sequenced material came from thymus tissue.

In nucleotides, the sequence is TGCGCCAGCAGCCAAACCCCAGGGGGGTCCCAAAGTTACGAGCAGTACTTC. Its protein reads: CASSQTPGGSQSYEQYF. The chain joins TRBV4-3 to TRBJ2-7, and perhaps TRBD1 as D gene, on 7 matching bases. V is reduced by 2 bases and J by 4 bases, leaving a spacing of 21 bases between them. There are 17 amino acids in the CDR3, from cysteine to phenylalanine inclusive. The sequence is cut down to CDR3 DNA, 51 bases in frame from base 1. CDR1 and CDR2 were assigned from the germline V gene as LGHNA and YSLEER.